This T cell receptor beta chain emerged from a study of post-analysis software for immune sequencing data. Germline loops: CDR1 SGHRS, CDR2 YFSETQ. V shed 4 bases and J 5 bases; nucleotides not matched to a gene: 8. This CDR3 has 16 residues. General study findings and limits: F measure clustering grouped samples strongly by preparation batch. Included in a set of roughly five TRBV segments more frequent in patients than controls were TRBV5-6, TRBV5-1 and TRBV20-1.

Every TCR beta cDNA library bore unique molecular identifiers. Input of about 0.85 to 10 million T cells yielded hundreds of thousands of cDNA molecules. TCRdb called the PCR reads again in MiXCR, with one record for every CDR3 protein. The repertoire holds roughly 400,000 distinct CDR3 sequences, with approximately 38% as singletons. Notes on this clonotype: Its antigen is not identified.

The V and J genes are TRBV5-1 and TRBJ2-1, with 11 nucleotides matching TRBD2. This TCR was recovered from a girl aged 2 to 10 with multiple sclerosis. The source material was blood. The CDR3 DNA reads TGCGCCAGCAGCCGTGGTAGCGGGGGGGCCCACAATGAGCAGTTCTTC. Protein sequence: CASSRGSGGAHNEQFF.